This T cell receptor (beta chain) stems from a study of T cell repertoires in cytomegalovirus infection (dated by TCRdb to 2018 to 2020). In the study overall: Recently identified HLA-C-restricted CMV epitopes, whose presentation resists viral immunomodulation, were targeted by peptide stimulations together with well-studied HLA-B-restricted epitopes. Donor HLA type was relevant to the analysis, as public TCR beta signatures indicated carriage of CMV infection together with the matching HLA type.

The treatment or condition label on this specimen signifies: in vitro stimulation with specific CMV peptide epitopes to enrich CMV-specific T cells. Overall study outcomes, separate from this receptor: Carriers of CMV infection plus the relevant HLA type were discriminated by the cumulative frequency of public TCR beta family members in the study cohort and in an independent approximately 350-donor cohort. The ex vivo response was dominated by HLA-C-restricted CMV-specific TCR beta clonotypes, which also provided the single most frequent clonotype in two of eight donors.

Note on this clonotype: Its antigen is not yet known. Base qualities are missing; no much larger clone stands one base away.

Reads for this sample came from an Illumina HiSeq 1500. TCRdb reanalyzed the raw reads on its own, using fastp at Q25 for trimming and MiXCR for clone calling, and kept in-frame beta chains. Here each entry gathers all rows of one CDR3 protein and keeps the most common genes and DNA. The sample contains tens of thousands of distinct CDR3 sequences, about a fifth of them found a single time. Under 75% of the sample goes to the ten largest clones. From a lookup of the germline V gene, CDR1 and CDR2 are LGHNA and YNFKEQ. The CDR3 spans 15 residues, from the cysteine through the phenylalanine. Only the CDR3 part of the read is kept: 45 bases, read in frame from the first base. Between the V and J ends, shortened by 1 base and 4 bases respectively, the junction contains 13 bases.

The sample here was CD8+ T cells from cultured PBMCs, taken from culture after CMV antigen stimulation. The source is a human donor in good health (CMV status not recorded). Some clones in this sample may be carry-over from other donors' samples. Recombination joined TRBV4-2 with TRBJ1-1; perhaps TRBD1 is the D gene, with 6 bases matching. Read as DNA, the sequence is TGTGCCAGCAGCCAAGTCATGCAAGGGGGCACTGAAGCTTTCTTT. The encoded protein is CASSQVMQGGTEAFF.